The rows below give T cell receptor beta chains drawn from one sample of a study of blood T cells in healthy people across ages. Each CDR3 protein is one row after TCRdb ran MiXCR on the 5' RACE reads. The table lists just under 550,000 distinct CDR3 sequences, around 24% of them singletons, with 8.7% in the top ten. A further study also used this sample, focusing on T cells of mothers and their children.

The sample consisted of blood. Every receptor here comes from a boy under 18 in good health. CDR3s include the opening cysteine and the closing phenylalanine or tryptophan. A D gene is named only where the DNA matches it firmly.

V: TRBV27
D: .
J: TRBJ2-7
CDR3: CASSRLSTYEQYF

V: TRBV20-1
D: TRBD1
J: TRBJ1-5
CDR3: CSARWTGRSNQPQHF

V: TRBV7-2
D: TRBD2
J: TRBJ2-3
CDR3: CASSIQASGRVDTQYF

V: TRBV6-2/TRBV6-3
D: TRBD1
J: TRBJ2-1
CDR3: CASSFRTGVYNEQFF

V: TRBV4-3
D: .
J: TRBJ2-7
CDR3: CASSRYPGDEQYF

V: TRBV28
D: TRBD2
J: TRBJ2-1
CDR3: CASSSIPGTSSYNEQFF

V: TRBV20-1
D: .
J: TRBJ1-5
CDR3: CSARVGHRDQPQHF

V: TRBV7-8
D: .
J: TRBJ2-5
CDR3: CASSRRTSKASEQYF

V: TRBV5-1
D: .
J: TRBJ2-2
CDR3: CASSYLKRANTGELFF

V: TRBV27
D: TRBD1
J: TRBJ2-1
CDR3: CASSYRGQGRNEQFF

V: TRBV5-1
D: TRBD1
J: TRBJ2-5
CDR3: CASSLDNRGQETQYF

V: TRBV29-1
D: TRBD1
J: TRBJ2-5
CDR3: CSVSGQSYQQYF

V: TRBV2
D: TRBD2
J: TRBJ2-2
CDR3: CASAGLGGTGELFF

V: TRBV9
D: .
J: TRBJ1-4
CDR3: CASSPQVQGEKLFF

V: TRBV3-1
D: TRBD2
J: TRBJ2-1
CDR3: CASRRGGAGNEQFF

V: TRBV11-2
D: TRBD2
J: TRBJ2-5
CDR3: CASSLGLAGGLINLYQETQYF

V: TRBV18
D: TRBD2
J: TRBJ2-5
CDR3: CASTGTSGEQETQYF

V: TRBV7-9
D: .
J: TRBJ2-5
CDR3: CASSLAGRRQETQYF

V: TRBV11-1
D: .
J: TRBJ2-3
CDR3: CASSLAGSGRGHTQYF

V: TRBV18
D: TRBD1
J: TRBJ1-4
CDR3: CASSRDRANEKLFF

V: TRBV4-3
D: TRBD2
J: TRBJ2-1
CDR3: CASSQDRIAGGNEQFF

V: TRBV4-1
D: .
J: TRBJ1-2
CDR3: CASSQDLTNYGYTF

V: TRBV7-9
D: .
J: TRBJ1-1
CDR3: CASSQSGRYEAFF

V: TRBV16
D: .
J: TRBJ1-2
CDR3: CASSQMGPRGGYTF

V: TRBV6-5
D: .
J: TRBJ2-7
CDR3: CASMSGRSYEQYF

V: TRBV3-1
D: .
J: TRBJ2-3
CDR3: CASSARDSQDTQYF

V: TRBV19
D: .
J: .
CDR3: CASSVISNEQFF

V: TRBV7-2
D: TRBD2
J: TRBJ2-5
CDR3: CASSLWTSRALETQYF

V: TRBV7-6
D: TRBD1
J: TRBJ2-5
CDR3: CASSLGTGGALGETQYF

V: TRBV20-1
D: TRBD1
J: TRBJ2-4
CDR3: CSASQGAANIQYF

V: TRBV6-5
D: .
J: TRBJ1-1
CDR3: CASSYTWAGRNTEAFF

V: TRBV10-3
D: .
J: TRBJ2-1
CDR3: CAISADNEQFF

V: TRBV7-9
D: .
J: TRBJ2-1
CDR3: CASSPKPFNEQFF

V: TRBV27
D: TRBD2
J: TRBJ2-5
CDR3: CASSSLADFREAQYF

V: TRBV6-2/TRBV6-3
D: .
J: TRBJ1-5
CDR3: CASSYPTGNQPQHF

V: TRBV29-1
D: .
J: TRBJ1-5
CDR3: CSAIEGGGQLQHF

V: TRBV6-2/TRBV6-3
D: .
J: TRBJ2-6
CDR3: CASSYSLAGANVLTF

V: TRBV29-1
D: TRBD1
J: TRBJ1-2
CDR3: CSVEDDRANGYTF

V: TRBV10-3
D: .
J: TRBJ2-1
CDR3: CAISKGLSYNEQFF

V: TRBV19
D: .
J: TRBJ1-2
CDR3: CASTRGSYGYTF

V: TRBV28
D: .
J: TRBJ1-1
CDR3: CASSLPQGLGEPFF

V: TRBV5-1
D: TRBD2
J: .
CDR3: CASSLAGEAGAYEQYF

V: TRBV7-2
D: TRBD1
J: TRBJ2-2
CDR3: CASSLAGQGNTGELFF

V: TRBV12-3/TRBV12-4
D: .
J: .
CDR3: CASSLGRTEQYF

V: TRBV27
D: TRBD1
J: TRBJ2-5
CDR3: CASSSPGQGAFQETQYF

V: TRBV29-1
D: TRBD1
J: TRBJ2-7
CDR3: CSVEDGTGSYEQYF

V: TRBV6-5
D: TRBD2
J: TRBJ2-1
CDR3: CASSYGLAGGEDEQFF

V: TRBV5-6
D: TRBD1
J: .
CDR3: CASSFTGTGLHEQYF

V: TRBV3-1
D: .
J: TRBJ2-7
CDR3: CASSETSWEQYF

V: TRBV7-2
D: .
J: TRBJ1-2
CDR3: CASSLDGDSYGYTF

V: TRBV7-2
D: TRBD2
J: TRBJ2-2
CDR3: CASSPLAATGELFF

V: TRBV28
D: .
J: TRBJ2-5
CDR3: CASNPARGDTYQETQYF

V: TRBV18
D: .
J: TRBJ2-7
CDR3: CASLSRQGHEQYF

V: TRBV20-1
D: .
J: TRBJ1-1
CDR3: CSARDLRGTEAFF

V: TRBV27
D: .
J: TRBJ1-2
CDR3: CASSPRWGRGDDGYTF

V: TRBV4-3
D: TRBD1
J: TRBJ1-4
CDR3: CASSHFGQGTTNEKLFF